This is a list of T cell receptor beta chains from one sample in a study of Ad26.COV2.S vaccination and SARS-CoV-2 variants. The protocol was immunoSEQ multiplex PCR, while the TCRdb copy is restricted to in-frame clones and leaves out a portion. The repertoire consists of 440,000 or so clones, with less than 95% occurring once and the leading ten covering roughly 3.9%. Sequenced here: peripheral blood, sampled in a trial of Ad26.COV2.S vaccine versus placebo. The receptors were sampled from a person between 18 and 65 years old who received the Ad26.COV2.S COVID-19 vaccine or a placebo. CDR3s include the opening cysteine and the closing phenylalanine or tryptophan. The D gene is left open where the match is weak. For some rows the clone size is stated as once, few or many, or as a class when expanded; others skip it.

j_gene,d_gene,abundance,v_gene,CDR3nt,CDR3aa
TRBJ2-5,NA,NA,TRBV25-1,TGTGCCAGCAGTGAAAAGGGGGGGTGGACCCAGTACTTC,CASSEKGGWTQYF
TRBJ2-7,TRBD2,NA,TRBV9,TGTGCCAGCAGCGTAGGAGGCGCTAGCGGGGGCTCCTACGAGCAGTACTTC,CASSVGGASGGSYEQYF
TRBJ2-1,TRBD2,NA,TRBV7-3,TGTGCCAGCAGCTCGACTAGCGGGAGCAGTCCCTACAATGAGCAGTTCTTC,CASSSTSGSSPYNEQFF
TRBJ2-7,NA,NA,TRBV24-1,TGTGCCACCAGTGATGAGACTAGTTTCGAGCAGTACTTC,CATSDETSFEQYF
TRBJ2-1,NA,NA,TRBV6-2/TRBV6-3,TGTGCCAGCAGTTACTCGAACGCGGGTTATTACAATGAGCAGTTCTTC,CASSYSNAGYYNEQFF
TRBJ1-1,NA,NA,TRBV5-1,TGCGCCAGCAGCTTTTCAGAGAACACTGAAGCTTTCTTT,CASSFSENTEAFF
TRBJ2-7,TRBD2,NA,TRBV4-2,TGTGCCAGCAGCCAAGATTCGGTAGCGGGACAACTCCTAAGCGAGCAGTACTTC,CASSQDSVAGQLLSEQYF
TRBJ1-3,NA,NA,TRBV11-2,TGTGCCAGCAGCTTTCCGGCAGGGCTCTCTGGAAACACCATATATTTT,CASSFPAGLSGNTIYF
TRBJ2-7,NA,NA,TRBV5-1,TGCGCCAGCAGCTCATTCCTACCGAACTCCTACGAGCAGTACTTC,CASSSFLPNSYEQYF
TRBJ2-1,TRBD2,NA,TRBV18,TGTGCCAGCTCACAATCTGGACTAGCGGGGAATGAGCAGTTCTTC,CASSQSGLAGNEQFF
TRBJ2-1,TRBD2,NA,TRBV2,TGTGCCAGCAGTGACGGACTAGCGGGCAATGAGCAGTTCTTC,CASSDGLAGNEQFF
TRBJ2-7,NA,few,TRBV6-5,TGTGCCAGCAGCCGGGACAATTCCTACGAGCAGTACTTC,CASSRDNSYEQYF
TRBJ2-7,TRBD2,NA,TRBV6-5,TGTGCCAGCAGGGGAGCGGGAGGTTCCTACGAGCAGTACTTC,CASRGAGGSYEQYF
TRBJ1-1,NA,NA,TRBV7-2,TGTGCCAGCAGCTTATGGGCGACAACTGAAGCTTTCTTT,CASSLWATTEAFF
TRBJ2-7,TRBD2,few,TRBV7-2,TGTGCCAGCAGCTTTGGAGGGGAGGGGTTTTACGAGCAGTACTTC,CASSFGGEGFYEQYF
TRBJ2-1,TRBD2,NA,TRBV3-1/TRBV3-2,TGTGCCAGCAACGGAGCGGGAGTAATCCATGAGCAGTTCTTC,CASNGAGVIHEQFF
TRBJ1-1,NA,NA,TRBV11-3,TGTGCCAGCAGCTTAGTGTGGGGCACTGAAGCTTTCTTT,CASSLVWGTEAFF
TRBJ2-1,TRBD2,NA,TRBV4-1,TGCGCCAGCAGCCAAGATTTCGCGGGAGTTTCTTACAATGAGCAGTTCTTC,CASSQDFAGVSYNEQFF
TRBJ1-6,NA,NA,TRBV28,TGTGCCAGCAGTTTTGTGGGTTCACCCCTCCACTTT,CASSFVGSPLHF
TRBJ1-3,TRBD1,NA,TRBV7-2,TGTGCCAGCAGCACCAGGACAGGCTCTGGAAACACCATATATTTT,CASSTRTGSGNTIYF
TRBJ2-3,TRBD2,NA,TRBV6-1,TGTGCCAGCAGTGAGAACGGACTAGTCGCAGATACGCAGTATTTT,CASSENGLVADTQYF
TRBJ1-4,NA,once,TRBV9,TGTGCCAGCAGCGTCTCCCAAAATGAAAAACTGTTTTTT,CASSVSQNEKLFF
TRBJ1-1,NA,NA,TRBV9,TGTGCCAGCAGACCGGTCAGGAACACTGAAGCTTTCTTT,CASRPVRNTEAFF
TRBJ2-7,NA,once,TRBV6-2/TRBV6-3,TGTGCCAGCAGTTACTCGTTTCGCGGGCAGTACTTC,CASSYSFRGQYF
TRBJ2-7,NA,NA,TRBV24-1,TGTGCCACCAGTGATTTAATAGAGCAGTACTTC,CATSDLIEQYF
TRBJ2-1,NA,NA,TRBV7-2,TGTGCCAGCAGCTTAGTGGGACGGCTAGACAATGAGCAGTTCTTC,CASSLVGRLDNEQFF
TRBJ2-7,NA,NA,TRBV28,TGTGCCACTAAGAACCGGGCAACTTACGAGCAGTACTTC,CATKNRATYEQYF
TRBJ2-3,TRBD2,NA,TRBV23-1,TGCGCCAGCAGTCTCCACCTAGGAGGGGCGGGAGCTAGCACAGATACGCAGTATTTT,CASSLHLGGAGASTDTQYF
TRBJ2-7,NA,NA,TRBV9,TGTGCCAGCAGCATGGGGGGCGGGAAGGGCTACGAGCAGTACTTC,CASSMGGGKGYEQYF
TRBJ2-1,TRBD1,NA,TRBV27,TGTGCCAGCAGTTTATACCGACAGGGGGCCGGCGATGAGCAGTTCTTC,CASSLYRQGAGDEQFF
TRBJ2-7,NA,NA,TRBV19,TGTGCCAGTAGTATACAGGGTCCCTACGAGCAGTACTTC,CASSIQGPYEQYF
TRBJ1-1,NA,NA,TRBV9,TGTGCCAGCAGCGTAGACGGGAACACTGAAGCTTTCTTT,CASSVDGNTEAFF
TRBJ2-6,NA,NA,TRBV7-9,TGTGCCAGCAGCTTAGGGGTAGGTCCCTCTGGGGCCAACGTCCTGACTTTC,CASSLGVGPSGANVLTF
TRBJ2-1,TRBD2,NA,TRBV5-4,TGTGCCAGCAGTCGGAGCGGGAGGCCCTACAATGAGCAGTTCTTC,CASSRSGRPYNEQFF
TRBJ1-5,NA,NA,TRBV27,TGTGCCAGCAGTTTTAATGGGAGAGCCCATCAGCCCCAGCATTTT,CASSFNGRAHQPQHF
TRBJ2-2,NA,NA,TRBV9,TGTGCCAGCAGCCCGAGGATAGTCGGGGAGCTGTTTTTT,CASSPRIVGELFF
TRBJ2-3,NA,NA,TRBV10-3,TGTGCCATCAGTGAGGGCAGGGAAGCAGATACGCAGTATTTT,CAISEGREADTQYF
TRBJ2-1,NA,NA,TRBV9,TGTGCCAGCAGCGTAGCTTCCCCCTACAATGAGCAGTTCTTC,CASSVASPYNEQFF
TRBJ2-7,NA,NA,TRBV30,TGTGCCTGGAGTGGGGACGGGAGCTCCTACGAGCAGTACTTC,CAWSGDGSSYEQYF
TRBJ1-2,NA,NA,TRBV9,TGTGCCAGCGCGCCGACAGTAAACTATGGCTACACCTTC,CASAPTVNYGYTF
TRBJ2-7,TRBD2,NA,TRBV28,TGTGCCAGCAGACTGACTAGCGAGACGAATTACGAGCAGTACTTC,CASRLTSETNYEQYF
TRBJ1-5,NA,NA,TRBV29-1,TGCAGCGTTGGTCACAGCAATCAGCCCCAGCATTTT,CSVGHSNQPQHF
TRBJ2-5,NA,NA,TRBV6-5,TGTGCCAGCAATTATAGAAGCGAGACCCAGTACTTC,CASNYRSETQYF
TRBJ2-7,NA,NA,TRBV7-8,TGTGCCAGCAGCACGCGGGACACCGCGTACGAGCAGTACTTC,CASSTRDTAYEQYF